The next 19 T cell receptor beta chains were all read from a single sample in a study of shared clonotypes between healthy human individuals. TCRdb keeps only in-frame clones here, not all; method: immunoSEQ multiplex PCR. The sample contains under 1,900,000 clones, 98% to 99% of which appear only once. Sequenced sample: naive CD4+ T cells sorted from blood. Regarding subset: CD45RA+ positively selected. The receptors shown here come from a man younger than 40 in good health.

This chain links TRBV29-1 with TRBJ1-2; D is undetermined. Germline V lookup: CDR1 SQVTM, CDR2 ANQGSEA. The CDR3 sequence is 12 residues long. Trimming removed 7 bases at V and 4 bases at J, with 13 bases between. The CDR3 DNA sequence: TGCAGCGGGACCGATTCTTCCTATGGCTACACCTTC. Its translation: CSGTDSSYGYTF.

V is TRBV18 and J is TRBJ2-7; D might be TRBD1 (5 bases). From germline, CDR1 is KGHSH and CDR2 LQKENI. Trimming removed 3 bases from V and 3 bases from J, with 15 bases in between. The CDR3 is made up of 15 amino acids. CDR3 amino acids: CASSPPHRSRYEQYF. In DNA, the CDR3 is TGTGCCAGCTCACCGCCTCACAGGAGCCGCTACGAGCAGTACTTC.

The CDR3 DNA follows: TGTGCCATCGGACTAGCGGGCACAGATACGCAGTATTTT. This sequence encodes CAIGLAGTDTQYF. The chain employs TRBV19 and TRBJ2-3; 10 positions match TRBD2. Germline V CDR1 and CDR2: LNHDA, SQIVND (reference sequence). V shed 10 bases, J shed 1 base, and the junction held 2 bases outside the gene matches. The length of the CDR3 is 13 residues.

The chain uses TRBV19 and TRBJ1-1; D gene uncertain. V was cut by 3 bases and J by 4 bases, with 9 bases left in between. CDR1 and CDR2 from the germline V gene are LNHDA and SQIVND (reference sequence). The CDR3 runs 13 residues. CDR3 bases: TGTGCCAGTAGTATCGATTCTGGCACTGAAGCTTTCTTT. This codes for CASSIDSGTEAFF.

The rearrangement uses TRBV5-5 and TRBJ2-7, with D possibly being TRBD1 (5 bases). Germline V lookup: CDR1 SGHKS, CDR2 YYEKEE (reference sequence). The CDR3 spans 12 residues. The ends were cut back, 0 bases at V and 12 bases at J, with 13 bases in the middle. The CDR3 reads CASSLGGGLMYF. The CDR3, as DNA: TGTGCCAGCAGCTTGGGGGGCGGTCTAATGTACTTC.

Here the CDR3 DNA reads TGCGCCAGCAGCTTGTCTGAGCATTCGGACAGGCCCACCTACGAGCAGTACTTC. It is translated as CASSLSEHSDRPTYEQYF. This chain connects TRBV5-1 to TRBJ2-7; 7 nucleotides match TRBD1. The ends lost 1 base at V and 2 bases at J; junction bases unmatched: 15. The CDR3 sequence is 18 residues long. The germline CDR1 and CDR2 sequences are SGHRS and YFSETQ.

This sequence joins TRBV15 and TRBJ1-1, with 9 bases fitting TRBD1. This CDR3 region has 15 residues. CDR1 is LNHNV and CDR2 is YYDKDF in the germline V gene (reference sequence). V shed 2 bases, J shed 5 bases, and the junction held 6 bases outside the gene matches. CDR3 amino acids: CATSRSGQGGTEAFF. CDR3 sequence (DNA): TGTGCCACCAGCAGATCGGGACAGGGAGGGACTGAAGCTTTCTTT.

This chain joins TRBV29-1 and TRBJ1-2, with 9 bases aligning to TRBD1. From germline, CDR1 is SQVTM and CDR2 ANQGSEA. The CDR3 contains 14 residues. V lost 6 bases and J lost 3; bases outside the gene matches: 8. Written as DNA, the CDR3 is TGCAGCGTGGTTGGGACAGGGTTCGACTATGGCTACACCTTC. Protein sequence: CSVVGTGFDYGYTF.

The chain has TRBV6-1 and TRBJ2-7, with D possibly matching TRBD2 (5 bases). The CDR3 is made up of 12 amino acids. Trimming cost V 3 bases and J 7 bases, with 10 bases left between them. In germline, CDR1 is MNHNS, CDR2 SASEGT. As DNA, the CDR3 is TGTGCCAGCAGTGAGTCTGGGGAGGAGCAGTACTTC. Residues: CASSESGEEQYF.

V usage is TRBV2 and J usage is TRBJ2-3; D unclear. CDR3 size: 12 residues. Trimming removed 4 bases from V and 5 bases from J, with 7 bases in between. Germline V CDR1 and CDR2: SNHLY, FYNNEI. The DNA of the CDR3 is TGTGCCAGCAGTGTTGGTGGAGATACGCAGTATTTT. This gives the protein CASSVGGDTQYF.

A note on this clone: Other DNA sequences within the sample encode an identical CDR3. V usage is TRBV9 and J usage is TRBJ2-3; TRBD2 is a possible D gene (6 bases). The germline V gene encodes CDR1 SGDLS and CDR2 YYNGEE. The CDR3 has 16 amino acids. V gave up 0 bases and J gave up 0 bases, with 11 bases separating them. The CDR3 DNA reads as TGTGCCAGCAGCGTAGGTCCCGCGGGGAGCACAGATACGCAGTATTTT. Protein product: CASSVGPAGSTDTQYF.

Here the CDR3 reads CASRPGGGTNEKLFF. The CDR3 DNA is TGTGCCAGCAGGCCAGGGGGCGGAACTAATGAAAAACTGTTTTTT. The chain uses TRBV14 and TRBJ1-4, with 8 bases fitting TRBD1. Per germline, CDR1 SGHDN and CDR2 FVKESK. Germline trimming cut 6 bases from V and 1 base from J; bases unmatched to any gene: 4. The CDR3 totals 15 residues.

The V and J genes are TRBV20-1 and TRBJ2-7; TRBD2 agrees at 7 bases. V was clipped by 4 bases and J by 7 bases; unmatched bases: 1. CDR1 and CDR2 from the germline V gene are DFQATT and SNEGSKA (reference sequence). This CDR3 is built from 10 residues. The CDR3 DNA reads as TGCAGTGCTACGGGAGGTGAGCAGTACTTC. This encodes CSATGGEQYF.

This rearrangement joins TRBV11-3 to TRBJ2-1; TRBD2 aligns across 13 bases. V lost 0 bases, J lost 4 bases, and 12 bases stayed unmatched. The CDR3 is 20 amino acids. Germline V lookup: CDR1 SGHNT, CDR2 YENEEA. The CDR3 protein is CASSLDISPGLAGEYNEQFF. CDR3 DNA: TGTGCCAGCAGCTTAGATATCTCCCCCGGACTAGCGGGAGAATACAATGAGCAGTTCTTC.

The V gene is TRBV5-5, the J gene TRBJ2-5, with D possibly called TRBD1 or TRBD2 (5 bases each). The ends were cut back, 0 bases at V and 5 bases at J, with 11 bases in the middle. The CDR3 has 14 amino acids. The V gene's germline CDR1 is SGHKS and CDR2 YYEKEE (reference sequence). The CDR3 DNA follows: TGTGCCAGCAGCTTGGCGGGGCGGGCGGAGACCCAGTACTTC. Residues: CASSLAGRAETQYF. Based on the CDR3 plus reference TRBV5-5 and TRBJ2-5, the full variable domain is DAGVTQSPTHLIKTRGQQVTLRCSPISGHKSVSWYQQVLGQGPQFIFQYYEKEERGRGNFPDRFSARQFPNYSSELNVNALLLGDSALYLCASSLAGRAETQYFGPGTRLLVL.

The chain recombines TRBV27 with TRBJ2-7; 7 nucleotides match TRBD1. V shed 7 bases and J 4 bases; nucleotides not matched to a gene: 7. Germline CDR1 and CDR2: MNHEY and SMNVEV (reference sequence). The CDR3 is 13 amino acids. As DNA, the CDR3 is TGTGCCAGCAAGGACACAGGGGCGTACGAGCAGTACTTC. Protein product: CASKDTGAYEQYF.

V and J are TRBV28 and TRBJ1-2, with 8 bases matching TRBD1. V lost 6 bases to trimming and J lost 4 bases; unmatched junction nucleotides: 4. CDR3 length equals 13 residues. Germline V gene data show CDR1 as MDHEN and CDR2 as SYDVKM. This chain's CDR3 is CASSLGQVYGYTF. The CDR3, as DNA: TGTGCCAGCAGCTTGGGACAGGTCTATGGCTACACCTTC.

This chain connects TRBV9 to TRBJ2-3, with D unresolved. This CDR3 is built from 14 residues. V lost 3 bases and J lost 0, with 8 bases in between. Germline-derived CDR1 and CDR2 are SGDLS and YYNGEE. DNA for the CDR3: TGTGCCAGCAGCGAACTTGCTAGCACAGATACGCAGTATTTT. It codes for CASSELASTDTQYF.

This clone was counted once. This chain joins TRBV10-1 and TRBJ2-3, with D perhaps TRBD1 (5 bases). Per germline, CDR1 WNHNN and CDR2 SYGVQD (reference sequence). The CDR3 loop spans 16 amino acids. Trimming removed 1 base at V and 0 bases at J, with 11 bases between. The CDR3 is CASSEFPDKSTDTQYF. CDR3 nucleotide sequence: TGCGCCAGCAGTGAGTTTCCGGACAAAAGCACAGATACGCAGTATTTT.